The TCR beta chain under discussion was sequenced for a study of graft-versus-host responses after intestinal transplantation. Turning to the study itself: Anti-thymocyte globulin induction, then tacrolimus and steroids for around 3 years, went to all recipients.

Comments on this clone: Its antigen is not known. Different DNA sequences within this sample yield the same CDR3.

Regarding the study as a whole: Among circulating GvH clones, peak levels were associated with early post-transplant declines in HvG clones. Recipient marrow held GvH clones, some first seen in ileum or blood.

V lost 0 bases and J lost 3, with 7 bases in between. CDR1 is SGHDT, CDR2 YYEEEE, per germline. The CDR3 contains 13 residues. Profiling relied on immunoSEQ multiplex PCR, and the TCRdb table lists in-frame clones only, not all of them. Altogether 75,000 to 95,000 clones are present, more than 85% being singletons, with the ten largest covering roughly 2%. This chain links TRBV5-6 with TRBJ2-7, with a possible D match to TRBD2 (5 bases). The sample in question was unstimulated CD8+ T cells sorted from spleen or lymph node cells, obtained before intestinal transplant. The sequence was collected from a human donor who received an intestinal transplant. Here the CDR3 reads CASSLGGIYEQYF. As DNA, the CDR3 is TGTGCCAGCAGCTTGGGAGGGATCTACGAGCAGTACTTC. Variable domain in full (rest from reference TRBV5-6 and TRBJ2-7): DAGVTQSPTHLIKTRGQQVTLRCSPKSGHDTVSWYQQALGQGPQFIFQYYEEEERQRGNFPDRFSGHQFPNYSSELNVNALLLGDSALYLCASSLGGIYEQYFGPGTRLTVT.